This TCR beta chain was profiled in a study of T cell changes during pregnancy in multiple sclerosis. Clones were sequenced by immunoSEQ multiplex PCR, and TCRdb holds only the in-frame ones, with some missing. The sample includes 40,000 to 60,000 clones, 85% to 95% of them seen just once. The germline gives CDR1 MGHDK, CDR2 SYGVNS. The ends were cut back, 4 bases at V and 4 bases at J, with 8 bases in the middle. The CDR3 spans 13 residues. The clonotype originates from a female donor with multiple sclerosis, enrolled in a pregnancy study. The rearrangement uses TRBV25-1 and TRBJ2-1; tentatively, D is TRBD2 (6 bases). Here the sequenced sample was CD8+ T cells from peripheral blood mononuclear cells, taken before pregnancy. CDR3: CASSVGTYNEQFF. The CDR3 coding sequence is TGTGCCAGCAGTGTAGGGACTTACAATGAGCAGTTCTTC.